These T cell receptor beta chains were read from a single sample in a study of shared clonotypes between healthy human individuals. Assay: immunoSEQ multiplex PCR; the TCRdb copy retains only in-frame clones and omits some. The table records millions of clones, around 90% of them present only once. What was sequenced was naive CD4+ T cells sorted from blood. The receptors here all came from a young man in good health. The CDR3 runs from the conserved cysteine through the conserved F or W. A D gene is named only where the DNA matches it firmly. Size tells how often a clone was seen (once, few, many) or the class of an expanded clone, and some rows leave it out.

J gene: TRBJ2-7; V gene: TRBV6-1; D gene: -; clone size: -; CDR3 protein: CAGTKGYGYEQYF; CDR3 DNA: TGTGCCGGAACTAAGGGTTATGGGTACGAGCAGTACTTC
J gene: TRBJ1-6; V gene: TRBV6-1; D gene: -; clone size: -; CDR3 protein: CASSEATAYNSPLHF; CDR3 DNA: TGTGCCAGCAGTGAAGCGACAGCGTATAATTCACCCCTCCACTTT
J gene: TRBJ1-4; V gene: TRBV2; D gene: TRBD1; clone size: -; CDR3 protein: CASSPQGGGNEKLFF; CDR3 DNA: TGTGCCAGCAGTCCGCAGGGGGGAGGGAATGAAAAACTGTTTTTT
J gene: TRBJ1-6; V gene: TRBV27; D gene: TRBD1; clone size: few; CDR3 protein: CASRATGVFHF; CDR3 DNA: TGTGCCAGCAGGGCCACAGGGGTTTTCCACTTT
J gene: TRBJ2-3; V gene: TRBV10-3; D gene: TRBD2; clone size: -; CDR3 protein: CAISEGSGGQGTQYF; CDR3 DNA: TGTGCCATCAGTGAGGGGAGCGGGGGGCAGGGTACGCAGTATTTT
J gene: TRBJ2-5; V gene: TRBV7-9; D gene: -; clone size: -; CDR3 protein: CASSRGGTAQETQYF; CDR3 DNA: TGTGCCAGCAGCCGAGGGGGGACAGCGCAAGAGACCCAGTACTTC
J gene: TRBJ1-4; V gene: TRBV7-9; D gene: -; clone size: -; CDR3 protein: CASSYGGSNEKLFF; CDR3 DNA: TGTGCCAGCAGCTACGGGGGGTCGAATGAAAAACTGTTTTTT
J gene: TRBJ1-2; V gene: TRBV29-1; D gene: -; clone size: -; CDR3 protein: CSVGEDYGYTF; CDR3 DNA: TGCAGCGTAGGGGAGGACTATGGCTACACCTTC
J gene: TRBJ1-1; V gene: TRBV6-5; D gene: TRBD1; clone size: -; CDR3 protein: CASTRQGASEAFF; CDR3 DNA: TGTGCCAGCACGAGACAGGGGGCGTCTGAAGCTTTCTTT
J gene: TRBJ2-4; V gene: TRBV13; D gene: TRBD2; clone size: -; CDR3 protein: CASSWTGLAGFKNIQYF; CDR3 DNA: TGTGCCAGCAGCTGGACCGGACTAGCGGGCTTCAAAAACATTCAGTACTTC
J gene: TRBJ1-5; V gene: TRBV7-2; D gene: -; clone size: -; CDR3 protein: CASTVGGRPQHF; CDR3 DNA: TGTGCCAGTACAGTAGGTGGTCGGCCCCAGCATTTT
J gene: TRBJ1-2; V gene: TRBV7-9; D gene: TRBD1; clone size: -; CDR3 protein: CASSLAQGAGGYTF; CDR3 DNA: TGTGCCAGCAGCTTAGCGCAGGGGGCAGGAGGCTACACCTTC
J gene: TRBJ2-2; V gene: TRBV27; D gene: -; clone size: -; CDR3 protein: CASSLTGTGELFF; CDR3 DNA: TGTGCCAGCAGTTTAACAGGGACCGGGGAGCTGTTTTTT
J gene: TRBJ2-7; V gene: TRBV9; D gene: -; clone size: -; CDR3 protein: CASSVDQYEQYF; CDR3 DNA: TGTGCCAGCAGCGTAGACCAATACGAGCAGTACTTC
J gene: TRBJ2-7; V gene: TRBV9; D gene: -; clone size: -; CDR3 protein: CASSAYHQGNEQYF; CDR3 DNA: TGTGCCAGCAGCGCATACCATCAGGGTAACGAGCAGTACTTC
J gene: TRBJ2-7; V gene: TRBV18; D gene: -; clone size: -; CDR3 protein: CASSRVPVGKSEQYF; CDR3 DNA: TGTGCCAGCTCACGGGTTCCGGTTGGAAAATCCGAGCAGTACTTC
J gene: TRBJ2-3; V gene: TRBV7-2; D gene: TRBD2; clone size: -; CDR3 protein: CASSSIAGTDTQYF; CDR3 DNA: TGTGCCAGCAGCTCCATAGCGGGAACAGATACGCAGTATTTT
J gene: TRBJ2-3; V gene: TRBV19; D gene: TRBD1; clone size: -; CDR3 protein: CASTLGDRPYTQYF; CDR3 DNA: TGTGCCAGTACCCTTGGGGACAGGCCCTATACGCAGTATTTT
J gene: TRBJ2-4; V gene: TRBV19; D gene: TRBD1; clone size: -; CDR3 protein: CASSGLTGNEGNIQYF; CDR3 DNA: TGTGCCAGTAGTGGGCTGACAGGGAACGAGGGAAACATTCAGTACTTC
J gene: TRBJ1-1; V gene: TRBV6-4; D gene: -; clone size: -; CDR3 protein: CASSLSGTSEAFF; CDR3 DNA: TGTGCCAGCTCACTTTCCGGGACCTCTGAAGCTTTCTTT
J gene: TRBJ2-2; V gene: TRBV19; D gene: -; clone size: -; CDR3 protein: CASSRFPGLGELFF; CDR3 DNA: TGTGCCAGTAGTCGGTTTCCGGGGCTCGGGGAGCTGTTTTTT
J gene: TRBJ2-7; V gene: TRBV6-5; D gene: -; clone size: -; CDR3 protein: CASSYRDRGGQYF; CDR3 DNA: TGTGCCAGCAGTTACCGCGACCGAGGTGGGCAGTACTTC
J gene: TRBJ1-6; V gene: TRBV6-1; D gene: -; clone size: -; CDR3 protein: CASSIGGAYNSPLHF; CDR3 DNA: TGTGCCAGCAGTATAGGGGGGGCATATAATTCACCCCTCCACTTT
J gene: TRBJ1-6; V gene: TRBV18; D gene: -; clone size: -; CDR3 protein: CASSPIRDNSPLHF; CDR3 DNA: TGTGCCAGCTCACCAATCAGGGATAATTCACCCCTCCACTTT
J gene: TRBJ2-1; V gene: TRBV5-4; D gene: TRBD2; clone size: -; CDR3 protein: CASSLALAGSNEQFF; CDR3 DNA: TGTGCCAGCAGCTTGGCCCTAGCGGGTTCCAATGAGCAGTTCTTC
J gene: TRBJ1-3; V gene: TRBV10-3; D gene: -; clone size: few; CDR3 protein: CATTVSGNTIYF; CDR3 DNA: TGTGCCACGACAGTCTCTGGAAACACCATATATTTT
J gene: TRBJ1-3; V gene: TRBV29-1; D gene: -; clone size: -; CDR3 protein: CSAETAGNTIYF; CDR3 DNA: TGCAGCGCGGAGACAGCTGGAAACACCATATATTTT
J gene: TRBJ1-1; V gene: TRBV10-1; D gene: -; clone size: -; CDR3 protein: CASSEKVAAAGARANTEAFF; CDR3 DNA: TGCGCCAGCAGTGAGAAGGTCGCCGCCGCGGGGGCCAGGGCGAACACTGAAGCTTTCTTT
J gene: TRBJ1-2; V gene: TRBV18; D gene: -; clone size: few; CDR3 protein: CASSPSEASGFGYTF; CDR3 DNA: TGTGCCAGCTCACCCAGTGAGGCGTCTGGGTTTGGCTACACCTTC
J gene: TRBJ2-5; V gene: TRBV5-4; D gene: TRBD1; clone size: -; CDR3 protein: CASSPQGARETQYF; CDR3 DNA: TGTGCCAGCAGCCCCCAGGGGGCTCGGGAGACCCAGTACTTC
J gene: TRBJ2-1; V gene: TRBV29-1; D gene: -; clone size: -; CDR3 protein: CSVELRGHNEQFF; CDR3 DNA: TGCAGCGTTGAACTAAGGGGTCACAATGAGCAGTTCTTC
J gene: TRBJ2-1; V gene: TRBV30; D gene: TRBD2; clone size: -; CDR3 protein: CAWGTSGEQFF; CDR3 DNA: TGTGCCTGGGGTACTAGCGGCGAGCAGTTCTTC
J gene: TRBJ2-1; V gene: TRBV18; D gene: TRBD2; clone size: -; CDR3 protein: CASSPQGTSGVTEQFF; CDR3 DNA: TGTGCCAGCTCACCACAGGGGACTAGCGGGGTTACGGAGCAGTTCTTC
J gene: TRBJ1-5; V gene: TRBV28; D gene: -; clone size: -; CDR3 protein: CASSLGRVSNQPQHF; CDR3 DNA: TGTGCCAGCAGTCTTGGACGGGTCAGCAATCAGCCCCAGCATTTT
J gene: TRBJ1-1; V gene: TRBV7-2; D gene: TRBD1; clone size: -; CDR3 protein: CASSLPAAGTGGTEAFF; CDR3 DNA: TGTGCCAGCAGCCTCCCCGCAGCCGGGACAGGGGGCACTGAAGCTTTCTTT
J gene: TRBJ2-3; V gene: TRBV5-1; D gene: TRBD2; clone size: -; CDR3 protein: CASSLGSGSSTDTQYF; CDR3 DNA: TGCGCCAGCAGCTTGGGTAGCGGGAGCAGCACAGATACGCAGTATTTT
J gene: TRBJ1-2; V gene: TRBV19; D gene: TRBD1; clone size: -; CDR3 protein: CASSIGQVPNGYTF; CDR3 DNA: TGTGCCAGTAGTATCGGACAGGTTCCAAATGGCTACACCTTC
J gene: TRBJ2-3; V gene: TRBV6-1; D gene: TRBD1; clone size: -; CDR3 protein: CASRQTGGTDTQYF; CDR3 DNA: TGTGCCAGCAGGCAGACAGGGGGCACAGATACGCAGTATTTT
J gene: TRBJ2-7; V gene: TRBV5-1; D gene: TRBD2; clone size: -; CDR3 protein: CASSLSGLAGAWYEQYF; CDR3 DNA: TGCGCCAGCAGCTTGAGTGGTCTAGCGGGGGCATGGTACGAGCAGTACTTC
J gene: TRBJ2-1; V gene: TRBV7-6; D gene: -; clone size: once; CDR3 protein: CVSSFGPGSRPYNEQFF; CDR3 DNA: TGTGTCAGCAGCTTCGGCCCGGGGAGTAGGCCCTACAATGAGCAGTTCTTC
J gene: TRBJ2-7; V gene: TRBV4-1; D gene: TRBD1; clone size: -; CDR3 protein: CASSLPGTDYEQYF; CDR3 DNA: TGCGCCAGCAGCCTTCCCGGGACAGACTACGAGCAGTACTTC
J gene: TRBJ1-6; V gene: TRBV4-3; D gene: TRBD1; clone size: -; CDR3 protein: CASSQTTGGAYNSPLHF; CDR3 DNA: TGCGCCAGCAGCCAAACTACAGGGGGCGCCTATAATTCACCCCTCCACTTT
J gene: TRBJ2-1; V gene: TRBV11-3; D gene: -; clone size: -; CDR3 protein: CASSFSNNEQFF; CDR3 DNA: TGTGCCAGCAGCTTCTCTAACAATGAGCAGTTCTTC
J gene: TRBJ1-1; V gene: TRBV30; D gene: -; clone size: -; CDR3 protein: CAWSSGENTEAFF; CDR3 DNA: TGTGCCTGGAGTAGTGGAGAGAACACTGAAGCTTTCTTT
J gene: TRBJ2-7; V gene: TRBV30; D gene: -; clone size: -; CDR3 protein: CAWKGSYEQYF; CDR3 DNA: TGTGCCTGGAAGGGGTCCTACGAGCAGTACTTC
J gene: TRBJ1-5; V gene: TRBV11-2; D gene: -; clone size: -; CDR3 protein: CASSLVRGPNQPQHF; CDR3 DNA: TGTGCCAGCAGCTTAGTCCGAGGCCCCAATCAGCCCCAGCATTTT
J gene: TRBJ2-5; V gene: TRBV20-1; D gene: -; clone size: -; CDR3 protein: CSAQILETQYF; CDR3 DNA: TGCAGTGCCCAGATTTTGGAGACCCAGTACTTC
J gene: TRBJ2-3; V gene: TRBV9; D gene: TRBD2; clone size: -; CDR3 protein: CASSVTGGLAGVTDTQYF; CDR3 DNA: TGTGCCAGCAGCGTAACGGGAGGACTAGCGGGAGTAACAGATACGCAGTATTTT
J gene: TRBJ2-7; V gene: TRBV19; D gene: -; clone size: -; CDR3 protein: CASSIRGGSSSYEQYF; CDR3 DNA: TGTGCCAGTAGTATTCGGGGCGGATCTAGCTCCTACGAGCAGTACTTC